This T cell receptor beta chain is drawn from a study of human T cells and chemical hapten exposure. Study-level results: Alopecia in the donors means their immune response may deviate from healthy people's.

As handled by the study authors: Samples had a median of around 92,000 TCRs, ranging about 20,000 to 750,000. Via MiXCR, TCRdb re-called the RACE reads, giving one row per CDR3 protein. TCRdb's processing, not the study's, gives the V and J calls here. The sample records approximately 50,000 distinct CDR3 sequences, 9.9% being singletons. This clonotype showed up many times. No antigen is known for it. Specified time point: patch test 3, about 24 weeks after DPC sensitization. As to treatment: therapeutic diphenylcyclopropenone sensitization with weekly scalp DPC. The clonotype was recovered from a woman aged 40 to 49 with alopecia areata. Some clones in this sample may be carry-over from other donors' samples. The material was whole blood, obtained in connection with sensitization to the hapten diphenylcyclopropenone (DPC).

The CDR3 reads CSVGLAGGLPLRNTQYF. The CDR3 coding sequence is TGCAGCGTTGGACTAGCGGGGGGGCTCCCCCTTAGAAATACGCAGTATTTT. The genes are TRBV29-1 and TRBJ2-3; 14 nucleotides match TRBD2. Germline V gene sequence: CDR1 SQVTM, CDR2 ANQGSEA. The V gene end was trimmed by 4 bases and the J gene end by 7 bases; junction bases not matched to a gene: 13. The CDR3 is 17 amino acids.